These 13 T cell receptor beta chains were sequenced from one sample in a study of cytotoxic CD8 clonotypes in ibrutinib-treated CLL. Only in-frame clones appear in the TCRdb table, and some are missing; sequencing was by immunoSEQ multiplex PCR. The sample contains approximately 46,000 clones, roughly two thirds of which appear only once. Sequencing used PBMCs, obtained after 12 months of ibrutinib treatment. All receptors come from a human donor with chronic lymphocytic leukemia.

The rearrangement links TRBV28 to TRBJ2-7; D gene unclear. Trimming removed 4 bases from V and 6 bases from J, with 10 bases in between. The CDR3 is 12 amino acids. CDR1 is MDHEN and CDR2 is SYDVKM in the germline V gene. CDR3: CASSSFTAEQYF. CDR3 bases: TGTGCCAGCAGTTCGTTCACGGCCGAGCAGTACTTC.

V gene TRBV2 combines with J gene TRBJ2-2; D remains ambiguous. The CDR3 totals 13 residues. Trimming took off 6 bases at V and 3 bases at J, with 8 bases between the two ends. Germline loops: CDR1 SNHLY, CDR2 FYNNEI. CDR3 DNA: TGTGCCAGCAGCCCTAGAGACACCGGGGAGCTGTTTTTT. This codes for CASSPRDTGELFF.

This clone was seen a single time. The rearrangement joins TRBV30 to TRBJ2-1; 8 nucleotides match TRBD2. Germline V gene data show CDR1 as GTSNPN and CDR2 as SVGIG (reference sequence). The junction had 15 bases not matched to a gene; V was cut back by 5 bases and J by 6 bases. The CDR3 loop spans 16 amino acids. DNA of the CDR3: TGTGCCTGGCTAATATCCGGGACTAGTCTAACCAATGAGCAGTTCTTC. It specifies CAWLISGTSLTNEQFF.

This chain uses TRBV14 with TRBJ2-3, with no clear D. Germline loops: CDR1 SGHDN, CDR2 FVKESK. The V end lost 0 bases, the J end lost 2 bases, and 6 bases lay between the germline ends. This CDR3 is 14 amino acids long. The CDR3 protein is CASSQDRSTDTQYF. The CDR3 DNA sequence: TGTGCCAGCAGCCAAGATCGATCCACAGATACGCAGTATTTT.

The chain carries TRBV5-6 and TRBJ2-7; the match to TRBD2 covers 8 bases. The trim removed 3 bases at V and 0 bases at J, leaving 5 bases unmatched. The germline gives CDR1 SGHDT, CDR2 YYEEEE. CDR3 length: 15 amino acids. The CDR3 here is CASSSQLAASYEQYF. The CDR3 DNA is TGTGCCAGCAGCTCACAACTAGCGGCCTCCTACGAGCAGTACTTC.

The chain recombines TRBV19 with TRBJ1-3; 8 bases agree with TRBD1. The CDR3 runs 14 residues. After removal of 8 bases from V and 3 bases from J, the junction contained 6 bases not matched to a gene. CDR1 and CDR2 (germline): LNHDA, SQIVND (reference sequence). Written as DNA, the CDR3 is TGTGCCAGTCGGGCAGGGGGCTTTGGAAACACCATATATTTT. It specifies CASRAGGFGNTIYF.

The chain employs TRBV14 and TRBJ2-1; D gene ambiguous. Germline values: CDR1 SGHDN, CDR2 FVKESK. V shed 5 bases and J shed 10 bases, with 12 bases lying between them. The CDR3 is made up of 12 amino acids. The chain's CDR3 is CASSSPRNEQFF. In DNA, the CDR3 is TGTGCCAGCAGCTCACCCCGAAACGAGCAGTTCTTC.

The chain joins TRBV2 to TRBJ2-7, with D perhaps being TRBD1 or TRBD2 (5 bases each). Trimming removed 7 bases from V and 3 bases from J, with 13 bases in between. The CDR3 totals 13 residues. Germline values: CDR1 SNHLY, CDR2 FYNNEI. CDR3 coding DNA: TGTGCCAGCAAAAAGGGACGGGGCTACGAGCAGTACTTC. Amino acid sequence: CASKKGRGYEQYF.

In its sample, this clone was seen once. The identical CDR3 is also encoded by other nucleotide sequences in the sample. The chain uses TRBV6-1 and TRBJ1-2; TRBD1 matches at 7 bases. The CDR3 is 13 residues long. Germline V gene sequence: CDR1 MNHNS, CDR2 SASEGT. V lost 2 bases, J lost 6 bases, and 3 bases stayed unmatched. CDR3 sequence reads: CASSENQGDGYTF. CDR3 sequence (DNA): TGTGCCAGCAGTGAAAATCAGGGGGATGGCTACACCTTC.

The gene calls are TRBV29-1 and TRBJ2-7; the match to TRBD1 covers 12 bases. This CDR3 contains 15 residues. The ends lost 3 bases at V and 3 bases at J; junction bases unmatched: 6. The germline V gene has CDR1 SQVTM and CDR2 ANQGSEA. The CDR3, as DNA: TGCAGCGTTGAGGGTGGGACAGGGGGCCACTACGAGCAGTACTTC. It translates to CSVEGGTGGHYEQYF.

The J gene is TRBJ2-7, the V gene TRBV19; weak D call: TRBD2 (5 bases). The germline V gene encodes CDR1 LNHDA and CDR2 SQIVND (reference sequence). The V end was cut by 8 bases, the J end by 2 bases, with 19 bases between. CDR3 length equals 15 residues. This chain's CDR3 is CASALGAGGTYEQYF. The CDR3, as DNA: TGTGCCAGTGCCCTCGGTGCGGGTGGGACCTACGAGCAGTACTTC.

The rearrangement uses TRBV7-9 and TRBJ2-1; 9 bases fit TRBD1. Germline assignment: CDR1 SEHNR and CDR2 FQNEAQ (reference sequence). CDR3 length equals 17 residues. V lost 5 bases to trimming and J lost 10 bases; unmatched junction nucleotides: 18. CDR3 sequence reads: CASSPSPRQGGTGEQFF. DNA for the CDR3: TGTGCCAGCAGCCCCTCCCCCCGACAGGGGGGGACAGGGGAGCAGTTCTTC.

This rearrangement joins TRBV7-2 to TRBJ2-1; 8 bases are shared with TRBD2. The CDR3 extends over 15 amino acids. V was pared by 1 base and J by 4 bases, with 3 bases of the junction left unmatched. The germline gives CDR1 SGHTA, CDR2 FQGNSA. In nucleotides, the CDR3 is TGTGCCAGCAGCTTAGAAGCGGGAGAATACAATGAGCAGTTCTTC. It specifies CASSLEAGEYNEQFF. The complete variable domain, with remaining parts taken from reference TRBV7-2 and TRBJ2-1, reads GAGVSQSPSNKVTEKGKDVELRCDPISGHTALYWYRQSLGQGLEFLIYFQGNSAPDKSGLPSDRFSAERTGGSVSTLTIQRTQQEDSAVYLCASSLEAGEYNEQFFGPGTRLTVL.